This TCR beta chain was recorded in a study of PD-1 blockade in mismatch repair-deficient tumors (dated by TCRdb to the late 2010s). About the investigation overall: Between September 2013 and September 2016, the trial enrolled about 86 consecutive patients with approximately eleven mismatch repair-deficient cancer types, every one of whom had been previously treated and was progressing. Tumor-associated T cell clones in the peripheral blood of patients responding to PD-1 blockade were tracked using deep sequencing of TCR CDR3 regions.

The receptor library was made with the immunoSEQ multiplex PCR assay. This is the immuneACCESS table as TCRdb keeps it, with only in-frame sequences that have V and J called. A part of the clones is gone; compared with another copy, unresolved V genes explain less than half, and the rest is unexplained. This sample has 35,000 to 45,000 clones in its table, and roughly 85% of those were observed once. Nearly 4% of the sample is taken by the ten largest. From cysteine to phenylalanine, the CDR3 is 18 amino acids long. Only the CDR3 DNA is retained, 54 bases long and in frame from the first base. V is shortened by 5 bases, J by 2 bases, and the region joining them spans 19 bases. CDR1 LNHDA and CDR2 SQIVND were looked up in the germline V gene (reference sequence). About this clone: Its antigen is unknown. The sample holds no much larger clone one base away, and base qualities are not on file.

Mismatch repair deficiency was established in every enrolled patient by polymerase chain reaction or immunohistochemistry. TCR sequencing was performed for a few patients who responded to pembrolizumab therapy. In the phase II trial, pembrolizumab PD-1 blockade was tested prospectively in advanced mismatch repair-deficient cancers, no matter which tissue of origin the cancers came from. Serial peripheral blood T cell samples were collected before and at multiple times after starting PD-1 blockade. Blood sampling time points were reported as weeks after the first dose of pembrolizumab. Findings and caveats that apply to the study as a whole: Clones residing in the tumor, which were often undetectable in blood before treatment, expanded quickly after pembrolizumab and then contracted, generally before radiologic responses.

This sequence originates from an adult with mismatch repair-deficient cancer. Sequenced here: peripheral blood, sampled roughly 76 weeks after starting pembrolizumab. The chain is made from TRBV19 and TRBJ2-6; the D gene is possibly TRBD1 or TRBD2, with 5 bases matching each. The DNA is TGTGCCAGTAGTTCCCGGGACGGAGGTGGACCTGGGGCCAACGTCCTGACTTTC. The encoded protein is CASSSRDGGGPGANVLTF.